Listed below are T cell receptor beta chains from one sample, sequenced in a study of cytomegalovirus exposure and HLA in healthy donors. Generated by immunoSEQ multiplex PCR, the TCRdb table keeps only in-frame clones and is missing some. This sample has some 150,000 clones; 75% to 85% occur once, and the top ten carry approximately 5%. The sequencing input was PBMCs. Receptors were obtained from a woman aged 18-29 years in good health and CMV-seropositive. The CDR3 runs from the conserved cysteine through the conserved F or W. Size is stated for part of the rows, as once, few or many counts, or as a class when the clone is expanded.

CDR3: CASSYLRTEDGYTF
size: once
V: TRBV7-2
J: TRBJ1-2

CDR3: CASSDLRRQDYGYTF
size: -
V: TRBV10-2
J: TRBJ1-2

CDR3: CAWSVLDGYTF
size: -
V: TRBV30
J: TRBJ1-2

CDR3: CAWSFSGANEQFF
size: -
V: TRBV30
J: TRBJ2-1

CDR3: CASSPSSGSYNEQFF
size: few
V: TRBV7-2
J: TRBJ2-1

CDR3: CASSSKRDRGYTF
size: -
V: TRBV7-3
J: TRBJ1-2

CDR3: CASSLDRPNTEAFF
size: few
V: TRBV5-1
J: TRBJ1-1

CDR3: CASSLVGDVGYGYTF
size: -
V: TRBV7-9
J: TRBJ1-2

CDR3: CASRDRGDTGELFF
size: few
V: TRBV6-5
J: TRBJ2-2

CDR3: CATSPSGTLSTDTQYF
size: -
V: TRBV15
J: TRBJ2-3

CDR3: CASSLDRNNSPLHF
size: -
V: TRBV5-1
J: TRBJ1-6

CDR3: CAWDLRGSDTQYF
size: -
V: TRBV30
J: TRBJ2-3

CDR3: CASSLARQGRDEQFF
size: -
V: TRBV7-9
J: TRBJ2-1

CDR3: CASSQAGTLNTEAFF
size: few
V: TRBV4-2
J: TRBJ1-1

CDR3: CASSDRASDGGEQYF
size: -
V: TRBV5-1
J: TRBJ2-7

CDR3: CASSLVKGTEAFF
size: -
V: TRBV27
J: TRBJ1-1

CDR3: CASSPTIPRDLNTEAFF
size: -
V: TRBV4-1
J: TRBJ1-1

CDR3: CASSLGPEQFF
size: -
V: TRBV11-2
J: TRBJ2-1

CDR3: CASSYSTGLPFF
size: few
V: TRBV6-5
J: TRBJ1-1

CDR3: CASSRGPGELFF
size: -
V: TRBV7-2
J: TRBJ2-2

CDR3: CASSQGSSVNEQFF
size: once
V: TRBV7-2
J: TRBJ2-1

CDR3: CASSIKPTHGAEGSNQPQHF
size: -
V: TRBV19
J: TRBJ1-5

CDR3: CASSEAQGTGFDEQYF
size: -
V: TRBV6-1
J: -

CDR3: CASSERGTGGGYGYTF
size: -
V: TRBV6-1
J: TRBJ1-2

CDR3: CASSIPGYRRNTEAFF
size: -
V: TRBV28
J: TRBJ1-1

CDR3: CASSFTEQPETQYF
size: once
V: TRBV5-6
J: TRBJ2-5

CDR3: CATSRDTGSGNTIYF
size: -
V: TRBV15
J: TRBJ1-3

CDR3: CASSISGDGTPLHF
size: -
V: TRBV19
J: TRBJ1-6

CDR3: CASNSDRGSGANVLTF
size: -
V: TRBV2
J: TRBJ2-6

CDR3: CASSRESSTETQYF
size: -
V: TRBV7-2
J: TRBJ2-5

CDR3: CASSFAVTETQYF
size: few
V: TRBV27
J: TRBJ2-5

CDR3: CASSAFWWRGVNTEAFF
size: -
V: TRBV9
J: TRBJ1-1

CDR3: CASSQFDGYTF
size: -
V: TRBV18
J: TRBJ1-2

CDR3: CASSSTGDYGYTF
size: -
V: TRBV7-3
J: TRBJ1-2

CDR3: CASSARSSTGVYEQYF
size: -
V: TRBV28
J: TRBJ2-7

CDR3: CAWSADRGSYGYTF
size: few
V: TRBV30
J: TRBJ1-2

CDR3: CASSPGGAATNEKLFF
size: -
V: TRBV5-6
J: TRBJ1-4

CDR3: CASSPGTGKNEQFF
size: -
V: TRBV18
J: TRBJ2-1

CDR3: CASSQESRTVNTEAFF
size: -
V: TRBV4-2
J: TRBJ1-1

CDR3: CATSRERGGPREQYF
size: -
V: TRBV15
J: TRBJ2-7

CDR3: CASSQGTGVNYGYTF
size: few
V: TRBV4-3
J: TRBJ1-2

CDR3: CASSPHQNQGQARTDTQYF
size: -
V: TRBV7-3
J: TRBJ2-3

CDR3: CASSLLSSGSTDTQYF
size: -
V: TRBV5-6
J: TRBJ2-3

CDR3: CASSLGRGQGWWDTEAFF
size: -
V: TRBV7-9
J: TRBJ1-1

CDR3: CASSLGDTYGYTF
size: once
V: TRBV28
J: TRBJ1-2

CDR3: CASSYMAGNEQYF
size: -
V: TRBV6-5
J: TRBJ2-7

CDR3: CASSLGTGSHGYTF
size: -
V: TRBV11-2
J: TRBJ1-2

CDR3: CASSLARLSRINEKLFF
size: once
V: TRBV7-8
J: TRBJ1-4

CDR3: CASRIGHIYEQYF
size: -
V: TRBV6-5
J: TRBJ2-7

CDR3: CASSQEPVLASGNTIYF
size: -
V: TRBV4-2
J: TRBJ1-3

CDR3: CASSLRGEVDTQYF
size: -
V: TRBV5-1
J: TRBJ2-3

CDR3: CASSPWRHSGNTIYF
size: -
V: TRBV23-1
J: TRBJ1-3

CDR3: CASSLLAGASSYEQYF
size: -
V: TRBV7-3
J: TRBJ2-7